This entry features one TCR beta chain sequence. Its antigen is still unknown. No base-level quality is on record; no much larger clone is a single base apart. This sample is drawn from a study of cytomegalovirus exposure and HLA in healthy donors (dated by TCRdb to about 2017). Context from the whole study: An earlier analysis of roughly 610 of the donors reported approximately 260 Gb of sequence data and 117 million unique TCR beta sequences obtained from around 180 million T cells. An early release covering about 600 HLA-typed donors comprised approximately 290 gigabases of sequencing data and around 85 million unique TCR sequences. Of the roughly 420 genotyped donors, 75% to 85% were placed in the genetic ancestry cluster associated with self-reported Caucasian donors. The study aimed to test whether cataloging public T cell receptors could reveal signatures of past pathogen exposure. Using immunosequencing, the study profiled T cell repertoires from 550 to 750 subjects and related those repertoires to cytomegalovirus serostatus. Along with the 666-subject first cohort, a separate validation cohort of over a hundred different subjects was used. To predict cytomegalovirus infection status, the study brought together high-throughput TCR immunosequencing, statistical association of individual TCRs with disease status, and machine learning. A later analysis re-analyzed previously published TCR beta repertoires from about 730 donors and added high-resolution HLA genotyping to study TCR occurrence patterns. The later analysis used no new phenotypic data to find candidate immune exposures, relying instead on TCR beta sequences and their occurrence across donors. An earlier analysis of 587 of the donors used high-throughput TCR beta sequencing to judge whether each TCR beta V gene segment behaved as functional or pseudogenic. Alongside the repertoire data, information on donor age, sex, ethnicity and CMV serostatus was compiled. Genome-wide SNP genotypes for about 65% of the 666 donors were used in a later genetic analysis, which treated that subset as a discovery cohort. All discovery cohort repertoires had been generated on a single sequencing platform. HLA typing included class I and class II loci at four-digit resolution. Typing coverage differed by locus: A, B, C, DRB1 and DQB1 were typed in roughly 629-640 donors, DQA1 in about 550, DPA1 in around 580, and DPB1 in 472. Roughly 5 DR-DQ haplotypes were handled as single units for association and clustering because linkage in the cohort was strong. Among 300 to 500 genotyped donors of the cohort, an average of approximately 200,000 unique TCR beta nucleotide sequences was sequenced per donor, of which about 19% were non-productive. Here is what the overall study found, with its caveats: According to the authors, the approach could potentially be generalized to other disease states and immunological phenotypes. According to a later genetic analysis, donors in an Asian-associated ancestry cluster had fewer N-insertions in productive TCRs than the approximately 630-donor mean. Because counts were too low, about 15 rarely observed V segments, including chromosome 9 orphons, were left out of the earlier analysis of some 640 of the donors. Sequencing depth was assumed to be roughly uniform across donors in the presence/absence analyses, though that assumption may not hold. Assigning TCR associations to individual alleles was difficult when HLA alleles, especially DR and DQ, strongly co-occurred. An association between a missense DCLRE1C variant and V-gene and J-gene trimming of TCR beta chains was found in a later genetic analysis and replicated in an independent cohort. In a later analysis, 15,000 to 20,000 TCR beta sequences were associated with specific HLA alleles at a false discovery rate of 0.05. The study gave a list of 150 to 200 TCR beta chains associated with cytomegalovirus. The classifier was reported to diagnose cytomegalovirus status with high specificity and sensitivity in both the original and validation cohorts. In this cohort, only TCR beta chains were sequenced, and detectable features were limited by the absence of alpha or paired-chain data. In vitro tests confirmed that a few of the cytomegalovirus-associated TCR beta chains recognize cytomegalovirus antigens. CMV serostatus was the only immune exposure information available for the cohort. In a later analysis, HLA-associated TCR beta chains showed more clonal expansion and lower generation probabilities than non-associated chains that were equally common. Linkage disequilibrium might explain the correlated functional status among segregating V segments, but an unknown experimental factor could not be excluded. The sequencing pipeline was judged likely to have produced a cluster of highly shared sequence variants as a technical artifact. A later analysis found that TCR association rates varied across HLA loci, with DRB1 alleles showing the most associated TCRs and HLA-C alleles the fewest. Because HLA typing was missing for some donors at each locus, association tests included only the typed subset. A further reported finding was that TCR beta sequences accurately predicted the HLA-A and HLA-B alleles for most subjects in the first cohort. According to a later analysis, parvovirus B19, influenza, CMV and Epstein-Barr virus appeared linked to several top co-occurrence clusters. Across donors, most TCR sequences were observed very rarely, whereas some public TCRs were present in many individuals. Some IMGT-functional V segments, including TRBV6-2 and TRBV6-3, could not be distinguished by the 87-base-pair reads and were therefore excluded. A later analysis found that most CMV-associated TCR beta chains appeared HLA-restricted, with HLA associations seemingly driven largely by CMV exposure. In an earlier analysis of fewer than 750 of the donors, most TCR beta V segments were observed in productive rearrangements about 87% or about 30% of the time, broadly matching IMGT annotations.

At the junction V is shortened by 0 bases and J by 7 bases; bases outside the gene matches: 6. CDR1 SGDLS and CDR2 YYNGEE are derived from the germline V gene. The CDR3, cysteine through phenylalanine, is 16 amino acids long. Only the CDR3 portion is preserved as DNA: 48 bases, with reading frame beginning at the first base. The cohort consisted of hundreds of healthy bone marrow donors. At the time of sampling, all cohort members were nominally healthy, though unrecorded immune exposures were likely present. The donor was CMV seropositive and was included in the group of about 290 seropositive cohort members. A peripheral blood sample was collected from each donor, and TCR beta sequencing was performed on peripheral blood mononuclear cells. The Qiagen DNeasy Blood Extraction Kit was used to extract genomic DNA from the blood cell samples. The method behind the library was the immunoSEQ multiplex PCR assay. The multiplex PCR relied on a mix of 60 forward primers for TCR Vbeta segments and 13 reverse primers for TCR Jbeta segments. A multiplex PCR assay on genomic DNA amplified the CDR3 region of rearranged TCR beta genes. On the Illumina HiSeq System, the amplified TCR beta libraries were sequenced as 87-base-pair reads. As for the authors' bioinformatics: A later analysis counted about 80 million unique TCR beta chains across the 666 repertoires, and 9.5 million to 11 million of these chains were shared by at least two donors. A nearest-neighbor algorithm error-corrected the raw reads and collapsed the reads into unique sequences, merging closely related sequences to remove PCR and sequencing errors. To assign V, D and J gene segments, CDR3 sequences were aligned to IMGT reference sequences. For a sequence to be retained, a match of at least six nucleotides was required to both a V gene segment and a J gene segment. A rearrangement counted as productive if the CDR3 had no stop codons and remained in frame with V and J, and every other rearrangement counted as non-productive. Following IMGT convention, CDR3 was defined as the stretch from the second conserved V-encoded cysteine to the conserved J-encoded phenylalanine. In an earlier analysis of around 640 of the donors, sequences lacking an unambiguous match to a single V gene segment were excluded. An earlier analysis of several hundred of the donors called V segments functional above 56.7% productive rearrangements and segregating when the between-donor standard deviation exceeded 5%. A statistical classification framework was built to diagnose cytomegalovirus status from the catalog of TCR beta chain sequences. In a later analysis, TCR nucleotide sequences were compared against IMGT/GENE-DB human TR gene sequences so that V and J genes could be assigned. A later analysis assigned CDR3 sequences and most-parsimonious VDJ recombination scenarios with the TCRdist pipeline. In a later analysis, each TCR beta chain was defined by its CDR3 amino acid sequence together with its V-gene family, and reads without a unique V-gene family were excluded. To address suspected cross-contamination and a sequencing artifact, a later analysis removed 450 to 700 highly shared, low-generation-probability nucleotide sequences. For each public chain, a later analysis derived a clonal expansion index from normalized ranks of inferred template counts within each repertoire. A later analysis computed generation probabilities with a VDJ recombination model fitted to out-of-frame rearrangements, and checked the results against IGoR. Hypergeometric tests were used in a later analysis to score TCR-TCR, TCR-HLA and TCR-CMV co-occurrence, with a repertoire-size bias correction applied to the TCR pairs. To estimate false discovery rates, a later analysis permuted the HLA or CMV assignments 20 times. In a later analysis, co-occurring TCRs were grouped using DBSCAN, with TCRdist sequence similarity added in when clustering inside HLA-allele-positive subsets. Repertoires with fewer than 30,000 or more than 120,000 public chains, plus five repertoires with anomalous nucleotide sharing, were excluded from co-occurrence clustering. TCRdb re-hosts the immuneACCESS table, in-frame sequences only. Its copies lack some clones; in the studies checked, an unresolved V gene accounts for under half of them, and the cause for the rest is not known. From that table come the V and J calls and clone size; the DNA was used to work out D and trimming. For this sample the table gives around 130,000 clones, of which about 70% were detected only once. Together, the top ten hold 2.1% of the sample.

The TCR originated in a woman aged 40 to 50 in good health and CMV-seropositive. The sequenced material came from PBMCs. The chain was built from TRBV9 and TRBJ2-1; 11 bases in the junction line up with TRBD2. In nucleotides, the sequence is TGTGCCAGCAGCGTAGTTAGCGGGAGGGCCGGTAATGAGCAGTTCTTC. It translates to CASSVVSGRAGNEQFF.